The present T cell receptor (beta chain) was sequenced within a study of cytomegalovirus exposure and HLA in healthy donors. Primers included in the PCR were 60 Vbeta and 13 Jbeta primers. Clones were read by immunoSEQ multiplex PCR, and TCRdb kept only the in-frame ones, dropping some. The table lists about 150,000 clones, 60% to 85% of them singletons. The V end was cut by 8 bases, the J end by 6 bases, with 17 bases between. This CDR3 contains 14 residues. CDR1 and CDR2 from the germline V gene are MDHEN and SYDVKM. What was sequenced was PBMCs. The origin of this receptor is a man aged 35 to 55 in good health and CMV-seropositive. V usage is TRBV28 and J usage is TRBJ1-5, with a tentative D call TRBD1 (5 bases). The CDR3 loop is CASRFGQGPQPQHF. CDR3 DNA sequence: TGTGCCAGCCGCTTCGGCCAGGGCCCTCAGCCCCAGCATTTT.